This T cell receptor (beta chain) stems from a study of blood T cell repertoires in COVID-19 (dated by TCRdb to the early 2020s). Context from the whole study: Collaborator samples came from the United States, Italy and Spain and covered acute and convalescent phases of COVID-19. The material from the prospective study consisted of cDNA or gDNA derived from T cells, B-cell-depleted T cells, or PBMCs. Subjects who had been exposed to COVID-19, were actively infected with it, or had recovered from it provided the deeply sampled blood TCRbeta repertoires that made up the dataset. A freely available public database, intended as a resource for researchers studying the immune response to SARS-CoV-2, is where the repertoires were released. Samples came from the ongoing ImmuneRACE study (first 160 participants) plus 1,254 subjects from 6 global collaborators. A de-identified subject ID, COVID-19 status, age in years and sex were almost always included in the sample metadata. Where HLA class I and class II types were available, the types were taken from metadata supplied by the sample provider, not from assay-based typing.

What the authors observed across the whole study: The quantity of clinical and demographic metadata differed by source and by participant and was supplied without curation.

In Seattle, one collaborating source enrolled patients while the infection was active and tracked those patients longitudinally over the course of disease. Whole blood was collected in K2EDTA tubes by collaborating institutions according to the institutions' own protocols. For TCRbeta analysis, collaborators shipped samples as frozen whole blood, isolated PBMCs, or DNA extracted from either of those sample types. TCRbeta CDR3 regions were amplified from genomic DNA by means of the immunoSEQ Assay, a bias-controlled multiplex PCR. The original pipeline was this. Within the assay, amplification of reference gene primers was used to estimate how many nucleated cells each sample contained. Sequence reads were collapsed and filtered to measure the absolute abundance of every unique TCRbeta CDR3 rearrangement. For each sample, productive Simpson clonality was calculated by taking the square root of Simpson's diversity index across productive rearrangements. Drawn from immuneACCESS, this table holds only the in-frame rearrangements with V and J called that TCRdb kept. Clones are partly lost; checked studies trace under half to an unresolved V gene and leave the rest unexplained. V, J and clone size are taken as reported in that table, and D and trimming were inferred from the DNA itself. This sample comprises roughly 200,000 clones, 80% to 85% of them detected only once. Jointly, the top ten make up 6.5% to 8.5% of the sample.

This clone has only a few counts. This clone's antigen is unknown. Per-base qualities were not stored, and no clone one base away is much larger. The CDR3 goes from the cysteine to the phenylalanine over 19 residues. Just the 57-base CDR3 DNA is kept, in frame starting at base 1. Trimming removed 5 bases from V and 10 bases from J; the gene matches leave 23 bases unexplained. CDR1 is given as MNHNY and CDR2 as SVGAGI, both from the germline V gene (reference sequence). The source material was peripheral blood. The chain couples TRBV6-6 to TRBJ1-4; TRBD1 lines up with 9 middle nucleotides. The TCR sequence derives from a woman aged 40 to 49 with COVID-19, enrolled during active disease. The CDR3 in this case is CASSPLADPQGASDGKLFF. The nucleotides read TGTGCCAGCAGTCCACTCGCCGATCCACAGGGGGCCTCTGACGGAAAACTGTTTTTT.